This T cell receptor beta chain was sequenced for a study of patients and donors after allogeneic stem cell transplantation. Germline V lookup: CDR1 LNHNV, CDR2 YYDKDF (reference sequence). V lost 2 bases and J 0 bases, leaving 8 bases between the germline ends. The CDR3 is 15 amino acids. TCRdb itself ran the RT-PCR reads through MiXCR, one entry per CDR3 protein. The sample includes more than 850,000 distinct CDR3 sequences, approximately 19% of them seen just once. Sample: blood, either unsorted or a sorted T cell fraction (not recorded which). The sequence derives from a human donor who was either an allogeneic HSCT recipient or a stem cell or donor lymphocyte infusion donor (not recorded which). It is not recorded whose cells these are; they may come from a transplant donor. The V and J genes are TRBV15 and TRBJ1-5; D uncertain. CDR3 bases: TGTGCCACCAGCAGAACTCCGGGTAGCAATCAGCCCCAGCATTTT. Translation gives CATSRTPGSNQPQHF. The complete variable domain, with remaining parts taken from reference TRBV15 and TRBJ1-5, reads DAMVIQNPRYQVTQFGKPVTLSCSQTLNHNVMYWYQQKSSQAPKLLFHYYDKDFNNEADTPDNFQSRRPNTSFCFLDIRSPGLGDTAMYLCATSRTPGSNQPQHFGDGTRLSIL.